The clone carrying this T cell receptor (beta chain) appeared a single time. This sample was included in a study of blood T cell repertoires in COVID-19. Authors' data handling: Reference gene primer amplification yielded estimated nucleated cell counts. Assay: immunoSEQ multiplex PCR; the TCRdb copy retains only in-frame clones and omits some. Clone size and V and J calls were adopted from that table, with D and trimming inferred from the DNA. The table has approximately 190,000 clones, about four fifths seen once. Ages ranged from about 18 to 100 years, with residence in about two dozen US areas. Which cohort a participant joined came from the clinical history participants gave. Exposed volunteers were people who met a COVID-19 case within 2 weeks before study entry. V gave up 0 bases and J gave up 10 bases, with 14 bases separating them. Per the germline V gene, CDR1 is SGHKS and CDR2 is YYEKEE (reference sequence). The CDR3 length is 15 residues.

The origin of this receptor is a woman between 25 and 40 years old who had been exposed to COVID-19. The V and J genes are TRBV5-5 and TRBJ1-6, with D hard to call. The sequenced sample was PBMCs or T cells enriched from blood (not recorded which). The CDR3 nucleotides read TGTGCCAGCAGCTTGGTGAGGGTTACGGGCTCACCCCTCCACTTT. As protein: CASSLVRVTGSPLHF.